The 27 T cell receptor beta chains listed next were all sequenced from one sample in a study of vaccination effects on CD4 cells after COVID-19. Sequencing was performed with immunoSEQ multiplex PCR; in TCRdb, only in-frame clones are kept and a portion is missing. The sample holds 24,000 or so clones, about three quarters seen once. Their antigens are not known. Antigen-specific CD4+ T cells were expanded (with viral peptide pools) by the ViraFEST assay ahead of sequencing. After less than twelve days in culture, the CD4+ T cells were isolated. Vaccinated recipients, who were negative for nucleocapsid antibodies, had no history of SARS-CoV-2 infection. This specimen consisted of CD4+ T cells from PBMCs cultured with SARS-CoV-2 spike peptides, obtained before COVID-19 vaccination. The source of these receptors is a human donor who received a COVID-19 vaccine.

This chain links TRBV30 with TRBJ1-6; the match to TRBD1 covers 7 bases. This CDR3 region has 14 residues. With V trimmed by 1 base and J by 3 bases, 0 bases remained unmatched. Germline values: CDR1 GTSNPN, CDR2 SVGIG (reference sequence). CDR3 sequence reads: CAWSGDSYNSPLHF. CDR3 nucleotides: TGTGCCTGGAGTGGGGACAGCTATAATTCACCCCTCCACTTT.

This clone has a single count. The CDR3 bases are TGTGCCAGCAGATCCGGACTAGCGGGAGCCGATACGCAGTATTTT. It is translated as CASRSGLAGADTQYF. The gene calls are TRBV3-1 (or the pseudogene TRBV3-2) and TRBJ2-3; 13 bases line up with TRBD2. Germline V gene sequence: CDR1 LGHDT, CDR2 YNNKEL (reference sequence). The CDR3 is 15 residues long. With 6 bases clipped from V and 6 bases from J, the junction kept 6 bases outside the gene matches.

This sequence joins TRBV19 and TRBJ1-5, with TRBD1 identical over 9 bases. The CDR3 has 15 residues. V dropped 7 bases and J dropped 6; count of bases not matched to a gene: 10. Germline lookup yields CDR1 LNHDA and CDR2 SQIVND (reference sequence). The CDR3 spells CASTGQGLMGQPQHF. CDR3 nucleotide sequence: TGTGCCAGTACCGGACAGGGGCTGATGGGTCAGCCCCAGCATTTT.

This chain joins TRBV19 and TRBJ2-5; 10 bases line up with TRBD2. In germline, CDR1 is LNHDA, CDR2 SQIVND (reference sequence). The CDR3 has 14 amino acids. The V segment lost 9 bases and the J segment 5 bases; nucleotides outside the gene matches: 9. CDR3 in amino acids: CASQRLAGVETQYF. CDR3 coding DNA: TGTGCCAGCCAAAGGCTAGCGGGAGTGGAGACCCAGTACTTC. Full variable domain (remainder filled in from reference TRBV19 and TRBJ2-5): DGGITQSPKYLFRKEGQNVTLSCEQNLNHDAMYWYRQDPGQGLRLIYYSQIVNDFQKGDIAEGYSVSREKKESFPLTVTSAQKNPTAFYLCASQRLAGVETQYFGPGTRLLVL.

The V call is TRBV5-5, the J call TRBJ1-5; 10 bases fit TRBD1. The V and J ends lost 3 bases and 3 bases, in that order; junction bases with no gene match: 3. The V gene's germline CDR1 is SGHKS and CDR2 YYEKEE (reference sequence). The CDR3 runs to 15 residues. CDR3 region: CASSWGQGNNQPQHF. The DNA for the CDR3 is TGTGCCAGCAGCTGGGGACAGGGGAACAATCAGCCCCAGCATTTT.

This chain links TRBV29-1 with TRBJ1-1; D unclear. The CDR3 runs to 15 residues. With 5 bases removed from V and 0 bases from J, the gap between germline ends came to 16 bases. Germline V gene data show CDR1 as SQVTM and CDR2 as ANQGSEA. The CDR3 DNA reads TGCAGCGTTTTTAAGATGGGCAGTATGAACACTGAAGCTTTCTTT. Its translation is CSVFKMGSMNTEAFF.

This chain connects TRBV19 to TRBJ2-7, with 7 nucleotides matching TRBD1. The CDR3 is 16 residues long. CDR1 and CDR2 (germline): LNHDA, SQIVND (reference sequence). Losses at the gene ends were 5 bases for V and 2 bases for J; bases not matched to a gene: 12. This CDR3 reads CASSPIPGQWTYEQYF. The DNA for the CDR3 is TGTGCCAGTAGTCCTATACCGGGACAGTGGACCTACGAGCAGTACTTC.

The genes are TRBV10-3 and TRBJ1-5; D gene ambiguous. This CDR3 spans 12 amino acids. Germline loops: CDR1 ENHRY, CDR2 SYGVKD. The V gene lost 0 bases and the J gene lost 7 bases, with 4 bases spanning the gap. CDR3 DNA sequence: TGTGCCATCAGTGAGTCGGGCCAGCCCCAGCATTTT. Amino acids: CAISESGQPQHF.

DNA for the CDR3: TGTGCCAGCAGCAAAGGTCCGGATACGCAGTATTTT. This codes for CASSKGPDTQYF. This chain uses TRBV11-3 with TRBJ2-3; D remains unclear. Trimming pared 5 bases from V and 6 bases from J, leaving 9 bases between. CDR3 length: 12 amino acids. The germline V gene has CDR1 SGHNT and CDR2 YENEEA.

The chain carries TRBV4-2 and TRBJ2-5; 16 nucleotides match TRBD2. The CDR3 runs 17 residues. V shed 4 bases and J 5 bases; nucleotides not matched to a gene: 7. Germline CDR1 is LGHNA and CDR2 is YNFKEQ. The CDR3 loop is CASSPDGTSGRAETQYF. The DNA of the CDR3 is TGTGCCAGCAGCCCAGACGGGACTAGCGGGAGGGCGGAGACCCAGTACTTC.

This clone showed up just a few times. V and J are TRBV6-1 and TRBJ2-5; no clear D. Germline CDR1 and CDR2: MNHNS and SASEGT. CDR3 length: 13 residues. V was trimmed by 2 bases and J by 5 bases, leaving 9 bases between them. CDR3 bases: TGTGCCAGCAGTGAAAGTTACGTGGAGACCCAGTACTTC. The encoded protein is CASSESYVETQYF.

This clone was found once. This chain connects TRBV9 to TRBJ2-7, with 8 bases aligning to TRBD2. Germline V gives CDR1 SGDLS, CDR2 YYNGEE. V lost 2 bases to trimming and J lost 4 bases; unmatched junction nucleotides: 8. The CDR3 covers 15 residues. CDR3 in DNA: TGTGCCAGCAGCGTGCTAAGCGGGAGTGGGTACGAGCAGTACTTC. Translated: CASSVLSGSGYEQYF. The full variable domain, in which reference TRBV9 and TRBJ2-7 provide the parts outside the CDR3, is DSGVTQTPKHLITATGQRVTLRCSPRSGDLSVYWYQQSLDQGLQFLIQYYNGEERAKGNILERFSAQQFPDLHSELNLSSLELGDSALYFCASSVLSGSGYEQYFGPGTRLTVT.

This clone has a handful of counts. This rearrangement joins TRBV27 to TRBJ2-5, with D hard to call. The CDR3 contains 16 residues. Germline lookup yields CDR1 MNHEY and CDR2 SMNVEV (reference sequence). Trimming took 1 base from V and 0 from J, leaving 12 bases between them. CDR3 bases: TGTGCCAGCAGTTTATACCCGGCAGCCTACCAAGAGACCCAGTACTTC. This codes for CASSLYPAAYQETQYF.

In its sample, this clone was seen once. The genes are TRBV10-1 and TRBJ2-5, with 13 nucleotides matching TRBD2. The CDR3 has 15 amino acids. Germline CDR1 and CDR2: WNHNN and SYGVQD (reference sequence). Trimming at V came to 4 bases and at J to 3 bases, leaving 2 bases not matched to a gene. The CDR3 loop is CASSGGTSGKETQYF. Here the CDR3 DNA reads TGCGCCAGCAGTGGGGGGACTAGCGGGAAAGAGACCCAGTACTTC.

The chain joins TRBV5-4 to TRBJ2-2, with 9 positions matching TRBD2. V lost 4 bases to trimming and J lost 0 bases; unmatched junction nucleotides: 10. This CDR3 is built from 18 residues. Germline assignment: CDR1 SGHNT and CDR2 YYREEE (reference sequence). The CDR3 sequence is CASSPRVAGGTNTGELFF. DNA of the CDR3: TGTGCCAGCAGCCCCAGGGTGGCGGGAGGGACGAACACCGGGGAGCTGTTTTTT.

The chain joins TRBV27 to TRBJ1-2; D call uncertain. CDR1 is MNHEY, CDR2 SMNVEV, per germline (reference sequence). CDR3 length: 12 residues. The V end was cut by 3 bases, the J end by 5 bases, with 7 bases between. The DNA for the CDR3 is TGTGCCAGCAGTTTTAAGGGTTATGGCTACACCTTC. This codes for CASSFKGYGYTF.

J is TRBJ2-7 and V is TRBV19; possibly TRBD1 for D (7 bases). CDR1 and CDR2 (germline): LNHDA, SQIVND (reference sequence). The CDR3 loop spans 15 amino acids. Trimming removed 1 base from V and 1 base from J, with 11 bases in between. The chain's CDR3 is CASSIGAGGSYEQYF. CDR3 in DNA: TGTGCCAGTAGTATAGGGGCAGGGGGGTCCTACGAGCAGTACTTC.

The chain is built from TRBV9 and TRBJ2-1; TRBD2 aligns across 7 bases. Trimming cost V 0 bases and J 3 bases; bases outside gene matches: 3. The CDR3 is 15 residues long. In germline, CDR1 is SGDLS, CDR2 YYNGEE. The CDR3 DNA reads TGTGCCAGCAGCGTAGGGGGGGGAGGCTACAATGAGCAGTTCTTC. This translates into CASSVGGGGYNEQFF.

Only a few counts were recorded for this clone. This chain joins TRBV29-1 and TRBJ1-2; 7 bases match TRBD1. Per germline, CDR1 SQVTM and CDR2 ANQGSEA. J was trimmed by 4 bases and V by 3 bases; bases with no gene match: 8. This CDR3 spans 14 amino acids. DNA for the CDR3: TGCAGCGTTGAGGGACAGAATTTCCTCTATGGCTACACCTTC. As protein: CSVEGQNFLYGYTF.

The table lists this clone with a count of one. This chain joins TRBV9 and TRBJ1-2, with a weak D call TRBD1 (6 bases). Trimming pared 0 bases from V and 7 bases from J, leaving 16 bases between. The V gene's germline CDR1 is SGDLS and CDR2 YYNGEE. This CDR3 region has 15 residues. CDR3 amino acids: CASSVAPRRGAGYTF. In DNA form, the CDR3 reads TGTGCCAGCAGCGTAGCCCCACGTCGGGGGGCTGGCTACACCTTC.

This clone was detected once. The chain couples TRBV6-4 to TRBJ2-3; D not resolved. The CDR3 runs 13 residues. V was pared by 2 bases and J by 6 bases, with 9 bases between. Germline V gene lookup returns CDR1 MRHNA and CDR2 SNTAGT. CDR3 loop: CASSDGDGDTQYF. The DNA of the CDR3 is TGTGCCAGCAGTGACGGGGATGGCGATACGCAGTATTTT.

J is TRBJ2-7 and V is TRBV21-1; the tabulated D call, TRBD1, remains unverified against the DNA. TRBV21-1 is assigned pseudogene status. The CDR3 is 17 amino acids. The CDR3 DNA follows: TGTGCCAGCAGCAAAGGGGGTTGGCAGGGGGATTCCTACGAGCAGTACTTC. Protein: CASSKGGWQGDSYEQYF.

The chain joins TRBV15 to TRBJ2-3; D ambiguous. The CDR3 has 13 residues. CDR1 and CDR2 (germline): LNHNV, YYDKDF (reference sequence). Trimming removed 0 bases at V and 7 bases at J, with 8 bases between. CDR3 nucleotide sequence: TGTGCCACCAGCAGAGATTTGCGGAATACGCAGTATTTT. This sequence encodes CATSRDLRNTQYF.

The genes are TRBV6-5 and TRBJ2-2; 9 bases line up with TRBD1. This CDR3 spans 16 amino acids. V gave up 2 bases and J gave up 3 bases; unmatched junction bases: 4. The germline V gene encodes CDR1 MNHEY and CDR2 SVGAGI. In DNA, the CDR3 is TGTGCCAGCAGTTACGGGGACAGGGTGGACACCGGGGAGCTGTTTTTT. The encoded protein is CASSYGDRVDTGELFF.

Comment on this clone: The sample holds other DNA sequences that translate to the same CDR3. The chain employs TRBV6-5 and TRBJ1-5; 7 nucleotides agree with TRBD1. The CDR3 totals 15 residues. CDR1 and CDR2 from the germline V gene are MNHEY and SVGAGI. The V segment lost 0 bases and the J segment 4 bases; nucleotides outside the gene matches: 3. CDR3 in amino acids: CASSYSGGDNQPQHF. The CDR3 bases are TGTGCCAGCAGTTACTCAGGGGGCGATAATCAGCCCCAGCATTTT.

The chain is built from TRBV5-4 and TRBJ2-1, with D possibly being TRBD1 or TRBD2 (5 bases each). The CDR3 contains 15 residues. Germline V lookup: CDR1 SGHNT, CDR2 YYREEE (reference sequence). The ends were cut back, 0 bases at V and 6 bases at J, with 13 bases in the middle. The CDR3 region is CASSLGGSVRNEQFF. CDR3 coding DNA: TGTGCCAGCAGCTTGGGGGGGAGCGTCCGCAATGAGCAGTTCTTC.

Only a few counts were recorded for this clone. The rearrangement links TRBV7-9 to TRBJ2-7; 7 bases align to TRBD1. This CDR3 has 15 amino acids. J gave up 4 bases and V 4 bases, and 10 bases lay outside the gene matches. From germline, CDR1 is SEHNR and CDR2 FQNEAQ (reference sequence). CDR3 in DNA: TGTGCCAGCAGCTCGATCACCCAGACAGGGTACGAGCAGTACTTC. Its translation: CASSSITQTGYEQYF.